A single sample is the source of the 21 T cell receptor beta chains below, sequenced in a study of blood T cell repertoires in COVID-19 (dated by TCRdb to 2020 to 2021). The library relied on the immunoSEQ multiplex PCR assay. Not all clones reach the TCRdb copy of this immuneACCESS table, which keeps in-frame sequences only. Checked studies attribute under half of the gap to unresolved V genes and leave the rest unexplained. A total of some 260,000 clones appear in this sample, 80% to 90% of them only once. Together, the top ten hold 10% of the sample. The sequencing input was peripheral blood. The receptor source for this set is a woman in her 70s with COVID-19, enrolled during active disease.

Details on this clone: The sample carries other DNA sequences with the same CDR3. The rearrangement joins TRBV5-1 to TRBJ1-4, with D possibly matching TRBD1 (5 bases). The CDR3 consists of 14 residues. Germline lookup yields CDR1 SGHRS and CDR2 YFSETQ. V was trimmed by 1 base and J by 3 bases, leaving 7 bases between them. The CDR3 is CASSLTGANEKLFF. CDR3 coding DNA: TGCGCCAGCAGCTTGACAGGAGCTAATGAAAAACTGTTTTTT.

In this sample, this clone turned up a few times. V and J are TRBV5-1 and TRBJ2-3, with 11 bases that match TRBD2. Per germline, CDR1 SGHRS and CDR2 YFSETQ. This CDR3 comprises 17 residues. The J segment lost 0 bases and the V segment lost 5 bases, leaving 8 bases of the junction unmatched. This chain's CDR3 is CASSSIAGGRSTDTQYF. The CDR3 DNA reads as TGCGCCAGCAGTTCAATAGCGGGAGGGCGGAGCACAGATACGCAGTATTTT.

This clone has only a few counts. V usage is TRBV19 and J usage is TRBJ1-3, with TRBD1 as a possible D gene (6 bases). The CDR3 is 13 amino acids. CDR1 and CDR2 (germline): LNHDA, SQIVND (reference sequence). The V gene lost 10 bases and the J gene lost 0 bases, with 10 bases spanning the gap. The CDR3 spells CATRTVSGNTIYF. In DNA form, the CDR3 reads TGTGCCACCCGGACAGTCTCTGGAAACACCATATATTTT.

This clone was picked up one time. This chain uses TRBV6-6 with TRBJ1-2; tentative D call: TRBD1 (6 bases). Germline CDR1 and CDR2: MNHNY and SVGAGI (reference sequence). With 4 bases removed from V and 10 bases from J, the gap between germline ends came to 10 bases. This CDR3 has 11 amino acids. This CDR3 is CASSLTGHYTF. The CDR3 nucleotides are TGTGCCAGCAGTTTGACAGGACACTACACCTTC.

This rearrangement joins TRBV2 to TRBJ2-1, with 9 positions matching TRBD1. V gave up 7 bases and J gave up 8 bases; unmatched junction bases: 6. Germline CDR1 SNHLY, CDR2 FYNNEI. The CDR3 is 13 residues long. The CDR3 protein is CASKGQGRDEQFF. The CDR3 DNA reads as TGTGCCAGCAAGGGACAGGGTCGAGATGAGCAGTTCTTC.

CDR3 in DNA: TGTGCCAGTAGTATAGGACAGTTCTATGGCTACACCTTC. Its protein product is CASSIGQFYGYTF. The chain links TRBV19 to TRBJ1-2, with a possible D match to TRBD1 (5 bases). V lost 1 base to trimming and J lost 4 bases, with 7 bases between them. The CDR3 totals 13 residues. CDR1 LNHDA and CDR2 SQIVND come from the germline V gene (reference sequence).

This clone was observed once. The chain employs TRBV12-3 or TRBV12-4 and TRBJ1-5; D not certain. The CDR3 length is 12 residues. V was clipped by 6 bases and J by 6 bases, with 9 bases between them. The CDR3 region is CASRLAVQPQHF. The CDR3 coding sequence is TGTGCCAGCAGACTAGCAGTTCAGCCCCAGCATTTT.

V and J are TRBV24-1 and TRBJ2-7, with 12 bases identical to TRBD1. This CDR3 has 16 residues. V shed 4 bases and J 6 bases; nucleotides not matched to a gene: 9. The germline V gene has CDR1 KGHDR and CDR2 SFDVKD. This chain's CDR3 is CATSDTAGTGGREQYF. The CDR3 DNA sequence: TGTGCCACCAGTGACACAGCCGGGACAGGGGGCCGCGAGCAGTACTTC.

The chain links TRBV19 to TRBJ1-2; 11 positions agree with TRBD1. This CDR3 contains 16 residues. Per the germline V gene, CDR1 is LNHDA and CDR2 is SQIVND (reference sequence). Germline trimming cut 3 bases from V and 5 bases from J; bases unmatched to any gene: 8. The CDR3 DNA sequence: TGTGCCAGTAGTATGGGACAGGGGGGACTTCGATATGGCTACACCTTC. Its translation: CASSMGQGGLRYGYTF.

The chain carries TRBV6-5 and TRBJ1-2; TRBD1 matches 12 bases. Germline CDR1 and CDR2: MNHEY and SVGAGI. The CDR3 covers 13 residues. V was clipped by 6 bases and J by 6 bases; unmatched bases: 2. CDR3 in amino acids: CASRRDRGHGYTF. The CDR3 bases are TGTGCCAGCAGAAGGGACAGGGGGCATGGCTACACCTTC.

The chain links TRBV19 to TRBJ1-4; D possibly corresponds to TRBD1 (6 bases). V lost 4 bases to trimming and J lost 4 bases, with 10 bases between them. The CDR3 is 14 residues long. The germline gives CDR1 LNHDA, CDR2 SQIVND (reference sequence). This chain's CDR3 is CASSTGQLNEKLFF. As DNA, the CDR3 is TGTGCCAGTAGTACCGGACAGCTTAATGAAAAACTGTTTTTT.

This sequence joins TRBV5-1 and TRBJ1-5; D gene ambiguous. This CDR3 comprises 15 residues. The germline gives CDR1 SGHRS, CDR2 YFSETQ. Trimming shortened V by 0 bases and J by 2 bases, and 9 bases separated the two germline ends. The CDR3 DNA reads TGCGCCAGCAGCTTGGACAGTGTCGGCAATCAGCCCCAGCATTTT. It specifies CASSLDSVGNQPQHF.

This sequence joins TRBV5-5 and TRBJ1-4, with D perhaps matching TRBD1 (5 bases). Germline CDR1 and CDR2: SGHKS and YYEKEE (reference sequence). V lost 0 bases, J lost 5 bases, and 14 bases lay in between. The CDR3 has 16 amino acids. The CDR3 spells CASSLGGLGGNEKLFF. The CDR3 DNA sequence: TGTGCCAGCAGCTTGGGAGGTCTCGGGGGGAATGAAAAACTGTTTTTT.

CDR3 sequence reads: CASRSGTGLYEQYF. The CDR3 DNA follows: TGTGCCAGCAGATCCGGGACAGGCCTCTACGAGCAGTACTTC. The chain joins TRBV21-1 to TRBJ2-7; no check of the table's D call, TRBD1, against the DNA was made. TRBV21-1 represents a pseudogene. The CDR3 extends over 14 amino acids.

This rearrangement joins TRBV9 to TRBJ2-7; 7 bases fit TRBD2. The CDR3 spans 15 residues. V trimming: 0 bases; J trimming: 2 bases; junction bases outside the gene matches: 5. The germline CDR1 and CDR2 sequences are SGDLS and YYNGEE. CDR3 DNA: TGTGCCAGCAGCGTAGGGAGCGGGAAAACCTACGAGCAGTACTTC. Protein: CASSVGSGKTYEQYF.

The chain combines TRBV6-6 with TRBJ2-2; 8 nucleotides agree with TRBD2. The CDR3 runs 16 residues. Trimming removed 7 bases from V and 2 bases from J; junction bases left unmatched: 9. Germline V gives CDR1 MNHNY, CDR2 SVGAGI (reference sequence). Written as DNA, the CDR3 is TGTGCCAGCATTAGTAGCGGGAAGGGCAACACCGGGGAGCTGTTTTTT. As protein: CASISSGKGNTGELFF.

This rearrangement joins TRBV12-3 or TRBV12-4 to TRBJ2-1; D gene ambiguous. This CDR3 is 11 amino acids long. V was trimmed by 3 bases and J by 9 bases, leaving 6 bases between them. This CDR3 reads CASSFESEQFF. Here the CDR3 DNA reads TGTGCCAGCAGTTTTGAGAGTGAGCAGTTCTTC.

J is TRBJ2-7 and V is TRBV28; possible D gene TRBD2, 6 bases. Per the germline V gene, CDR1 is MDHEN and CDR2 is SYDVKM. CDR3 size: 15 residues. The germline V and J ends were trimmed by 6 bases and 2 bases, with 17 bases remaining between them. CDR3 DNA sequence: TGTGCCAGCAGAGGCGGGACCCTCTACACCTACGAGCAGTACTTC. It codes for CASRGGTLYTYEQYF.

The chain employs TRBV12-3 or TRBV12-4 and TRBJ2-1; a possible D gene is TRBD1 (6 bases). The CDR3 is 12 residues long. V lost 1 base to trimming and J lost 9 bases, with 7 bases between them. The CDR3 reads CASSLVGAEQFF. The CDR3 nucleotides are TGTGCCAGCAGTTTAGTGGGGGCTGAGCAGTTCTTC.

The chain combines TRBV4-1 with TRBJ2-7; 10 nucleotides align to TRBD1. This CDR3 spans 15 amino acids. The V gene end was trimmed by 1 base and the J gene end by 6 bases; junction bases not matched to a gene: 6. Germline CDR1 is MGHRA and CDR2 is YSYEKL. CDR3 coding DNA: TGCGCCAGCAGCCAAGGGGGACAGGGGTCGGGCGAGCAGTACTTC. It yields the protein CASSQGGQGSGEQYF.

The gene calls are TRBV9 and TRBJ2-3; TRBD1 matches 7 bases. This CDR3 spans 14 amino acids. Per germline, CDR1 SGDLS and CDR2 YYNGEE. The V and J ends lost 4 bases and 3 bases, in that order; junction bases with no gene match: 5. CDR3 sequence (DNA): TGTGCCAGCAGCCTACGACAGGGAACAGATACGCAGTATTTT. Its translation is CASSLRQGTDTQYF. Filled out from reference TRBV9 and TRBJ2-3, the complete variable domain reads DSGVTQTPKHLITATGQRVTLRCSPRSGDLSVYWYQQSLDQGLQFLIQYYNGEERAKGNILERFSAQQFPDLHSELNLSSLELGDSALYFCASSLRQGTDTQYFGPGTRLTVL.